This TCR beta chain stems from a study of T cells in Graves' hyperthyroidism and ophthalmopathy. Participants, patients aged 18 to 65, had newly diagnosed hyperthyroidism with a duration under 2 months. Extraction of PBMCs used 7.5 to 10 ml of fresh peripheral blood. This clonotype was recorded many times. The antigen is unknown. The study's findings and limits: Blood also contained most expanded thyroid clonotypes above 0.001.

Germline CDR1 is SNHLY and CDR2 is FYNNEI. CDR3 length equals 19 residues. V shed 3 bases and J shed 3 bases, with 23 bases lying between them. TCR beta CDR3 regions were amplified from RNA. The TCR CDR3 was amplified in a first-round RT-PCR using the HTBI primer set. Each CDR3 protein is one row after TCRdb ran MiXCR on the multiplex PCR reads. The profile shows about 350,000 distinct CDR3 sequences, roughly 13% of them singletons. This chain uses TRBV2 with TRBJ2-2, with D tentatively TRBD2 (6 bases). Source material: blood. The sequence was collected from a woman in her thirties with Graves' hyperthyroidism. CDR3 sequence (DNA): TGTGCCAGCAGTGACCCCCCCTCGGGGCGGGGTGCGGACACCGGGGAGCTGTTTTTT. This gives the protein CASSDPPSGRGADTGELFF.